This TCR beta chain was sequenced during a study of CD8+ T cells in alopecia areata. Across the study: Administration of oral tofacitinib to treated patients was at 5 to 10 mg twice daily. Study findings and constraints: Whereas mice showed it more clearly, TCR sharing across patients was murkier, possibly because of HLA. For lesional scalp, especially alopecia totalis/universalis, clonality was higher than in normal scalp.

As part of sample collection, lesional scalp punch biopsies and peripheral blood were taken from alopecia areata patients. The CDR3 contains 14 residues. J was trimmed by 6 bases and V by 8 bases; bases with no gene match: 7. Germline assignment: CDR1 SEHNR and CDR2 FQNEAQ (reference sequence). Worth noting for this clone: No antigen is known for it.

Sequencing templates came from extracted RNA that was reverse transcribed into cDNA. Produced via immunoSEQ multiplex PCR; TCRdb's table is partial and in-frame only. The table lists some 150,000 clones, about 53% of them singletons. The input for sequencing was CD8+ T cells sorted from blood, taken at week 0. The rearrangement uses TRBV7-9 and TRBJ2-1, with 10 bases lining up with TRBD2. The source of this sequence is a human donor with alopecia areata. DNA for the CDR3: TGTGCCAGCTGGGGGGGACTAGCGCTCAATGAGCAGTTCTTC. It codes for CASWGGLALNEQFF.